The 26 T cell receptor beta chains listed next were all sequenced from one sample in a study of blood T cell repertoires in COVID-19. Repertoires were generated with immunoSEQ multiplex PCR, while TCRdb's copy carries only in-frame clones and drops some. The sample lists some 340,000 clones, around 83% seen once, with 5% to 5.5% in the top ten. Sequencing was done on a sample of PBMCs or T cells enriched from blood (not recorded which). Receptor source: a woman aged 45-65 years who had recovered from COVID-19.

The genes are TRBV19 and TRBJ1-6; D perhaps matches TRBD1 (5 bases). The germline V and J ends were trimmed by 3 bases and 5 bases, with 17 bases remaining between them. The CDR3 is 17 residues long. Germline V CDR1 and CDR2: LNHDA, SQIVND (reference sequence). DNA for the CDR3: TGTGCCAGTAGTATCGCAACAGGCAGACAACATAATTCACCCCTCCACTTT. Amino acids: CASSIATGRQHNSPLHF.

The chain carries TRBV7-8 and TRBJ1-4; the match to TRBD1 covers 10 bases. The CDR3 has 15 residues. Germline V CDR1 and CDR2: SGHVS, FQNEAQ. The trim removed 5 bases at V and 7 bases at J, leaving 7 bases unmatched. The CDR3 sequence is CASSTDRGFGEKLFF. The CDR3 bases are TGTGCCAGCAGCACGGACAGGGGGTTCGGTGAAAAACTGTTTTTT. Drawing the rest from reference TRBV7-8 and TRBJ1-4, the complete variable domain is GAGVSQSPRYKVAKRGQDVALRCDPISGHVSLFWYQQALGQGPEFLTYFQNEAQLDKSGLPSDRFFAERPEGSVSTLKIQRTQQEDSAVYLCASSTDRGFGEKLFFGSGTQLSVL.

This chain links TRBV19 with TRBJ2-3; a weak D match, TRBD2 (6 bases). Looked up from germline, CDR1 is LNHDA and CDR2 is SQIVND (reference sequence). The germline V and J ends were trimmed by 4 bases and 3 bases, with 14 bases remaining between them. The CDR3 runs to 15 residues. The CDR3 sequence is CASSKGLLLTDTQYF. The CDR3 DNA reads as TGTGCCAGTAGTAAGGGACTTCTATTAACAGATACGCAGTATTTT.

This chain links TRBV18 with TRBJ1-1; D is uncertain. The V and J ends lost 6 bases and 0 bases respectively, with 14 bases between them. The CDR3 sequence is 15 residues long. Germline CDR1 KGHSH, CDR2 LQKENI. CDR3 sequence: CASSPEDFLNTEAFF. Written as DNA, the CDR3 is TGTGCCAGCTCGCCCGAGGACTTCTTGAACACTGAAGCTTTCTTT.

V and J are TRBV30 and TRBJ2-6; 10 positions agree with TRBD1. The V gene end was trimmed by 7 bases and the J gene end by 0 bases; junction bases not matched to a gene: 9. The germline gives CDR1 GTSNPN, CDR2 SVGIG (reference sequence). CDR3 size: 17 residues. The CDR3 loop is CASHRDRGISGANVLTF. The CDR3 DNA sequence: TGTGCCTCTCACCGGGACAGGGGTATCTCTGGGGCCAACGTCCTGACTTTC.

The chain carries TRBV2 and TRBJ2-7; a weak D match, TRBD1 (6 bases). CDR3 length: 13 amino acids. V was pared by 5 bases and J by 2 bases, with 10 bases between. Per the germline V gene, CDR1 is SNHLY and CDR2 is FYNNEI. CDR3 DNA sequence: TGTGCCAGCAGTTATACAGGGCCCTACGAGCAGTACTTC. Its protein product is CASSYTGPYEQYF.

This sequence joins TRBV4-1 and TRBJ1-1; no definite D call. There are 15 residues in the CDR3. Trimming removed 3 bases from V and 3 bases from J, with 14 bases in between. Germline V CDR1 and CDR2: MGHRA, YSYEKL. CDR3 region: CASSQVFGGDTEAFF. The CDR3 nucleotides read TGCGCCAGCAGCCAGGTCTTTGGTGGAGACACTGAAGCTTTCTTT.

The gene calls are TRBV5-6 and TRBJ1-2, with TRBD1 matching over 7 bases. The V segment lost 4 bases and the J segment 6 bases; nucleotides outside the gene matches: 6. The CDR3 spans 13 residues. Germline assignment: CDR1 SGHDT and CDR2 YYEEEE. CDR3 DNA: TGTGCCAGCAGCAAAGACAGGGTCGATGGCTACACCTTC. Protein: CASSKDRVDGYTF.

The chain is built from TRBV19 and TRBJ2-7, with 7 bases lining up with TRBD2. The CDR3 is 15 residues long. Germline V gene data show CDR1 as LNHDA and CDR2 as SQIVND (reference sequence). The V gene end was trimmed by 7 bases and the J gene end by 9 bases; junction bases not matched to a gene: 18. The CDR3 DNA is TGTGCCAGTAATGGGGGAGTAGCGGGTGACCCTCGGCAGTACTTC. This translates into CASNGGVAGDPRQYF.

The chain links TRBV30 to TRBJ2-1, with 7 bases that match TRBD1. From germline, CDR1 is GTSNPN and CDR2 SVGIG (reference sequence). The CDR3 length is 16 residues. J lost 3 bases, V lost 7 bases, and 15 bases had no gene match. In DNA form, the CDR3 reads TGTGCCTCCTCTACAGGGGCTACGGGGCTCTACAATGAGCAGTTCTTC. Encoded protein: CASSTGATGLYNEQFF.

This rearrangement joins TRBV18 to TRBJ2-1; no definite D call. The germline gives CDR1 KGHSH, CDR2 LQKENI. The CDR3 extends over 18 amino acids. Trimming removed 3 bases from V and 2 bases from J, with 20 bases in between. CDR3: CASSPNTGSPSPYNEQFF. The CDR3 DNA sequence: TGTGCCAGCTCACCTAATACCGGTAGCCCGAGCCCCTACAATGAGCAGTTCTTC.

The chain has TRBV27 and TRBJ1-5; no clear D gene. The V end lost 3 bases, the J end lost 5 bases, and 11 bases lay between the germline ends. CDR1 is MNHEY, CDR2 SMNVEV, per germline (reference sequence). The CDR3 is 14 amino acids. The CDR3: CASSFRVTDQPQHF. CDR3 nucleotide sequence: TGTGCCAGCAGTTTTCGGGTGACTGATCAGCCCCAGCATTTT.

This clone was found once. The chain uses TRBV30 and TRBJ1-2; a weak D match, TRBD1 (5 bases). In germline, CDR1 is GTSNPN, CDR2 SVGIG (reference sequence). With 2 bases removed from V and 3 bases from J, the gap between germline ends came to 13 bases. The CDR3 length is 14 residues. CDR3 region: CAWSPDRVYYGYTF. The CDR3 nucleotides read TGTGCCTGGAGTCCCGACAGAGTCTACTATGGCTACACCTTC. The complete variable domain, with remaining parts taken from reference TRBV30 and TRBJ1-2, reads SQTIHQWPATLVQPVGSPLSLECTVEGTSNPNLYWYRQAAGRGLQLLFYSVGIGQISSEVPQNLSASRPQDRQFILSSKKLLLSDSGFYLCAWSPDRVYYGYTFGSGTRLTVV.

This chain connects TRBV18 to TRBJ1-6; TRBD1 aligns across 7 bases. This CDR3 is built from 13 residues. Trimming cost V 6 bases and J 5 bases; bases outside gene matches: 1. CDR1 and CDR2 (germline): KGHSH, LQKENI. The CDR3 protein is CASSGQNNSPLHF. In nucleotides, the CDR3 is TGTGCCAGCTCGGGACAGAATAATTCACCCCTCCACTTT.

The DNA of the CDR3 is TGTGCCAGCAGTGACCTAGCGGGGAGTGTTTACAATGAGCAGTTCTTC. This translates into CASSDLAGSVYNEQFF. The V call is TRBV6-1, the J call TRBJ2-1; 9 positions match TRBD2. The CDR3 totals 16 residues. Germline V gene lookup returns CDR1 MNHNS and CDR2 SASEGT. Germline trimming cut 3 bases from V and 4 bases from J; bases unmatched to any gene: 7.

CDR3 coding DNA: TGTGCCAGCAGTACTTACAGGGGGCCGATCACTGAAGCTTTCTTT. This encodes CASSTYRGPITEAFF. The rearrangement uses TRBV27 and TRBJ1-1, with TRBD1 identical over 9 bases. V gave up 5 bases and J gave up 4 bases; unmatched junction bases: 8. The CDR3 has 15 residues. Germline V CDR1 and CDR2: MNHEY, SMNVEV (reference sequence).

This clone was picked up a small number of times. This rearrangement joins TRBV7-3 to TRBJ1-2; D gene ambiguous. The V and J ends lost 0 bases and 2 bases respectively, with 4 bases between them. In germline, CDR1 is SGHTA, CDR2 FQGTGA. This CDR3 is 13 amino acids long. The chain's CDR3 is CASSLTSNYGYTF. CDR3 DNA sequence: TGTGCCAGCAGCTTAACGAGCAACTATGGCTACACCTTC.

The V and J genes are TRBV7-9 and TRBJ2-1, with TRBD2 matching over 9 bases. This CDR3 comprises 18 residues. V gave up 1 base and J gave up 0 bases; unmatched junction bases: 7. Germline V CDR1 and CDR2: SEHNR, FQNEAQ (reference sequence). The CDR3 DNA follows: TGTGCCAGCAGCTTAGGAGTGGCGGGAGGGAGCTCCTACAATGAGCAGTTCTTC. As protein: CASSLGVAGGSSYNEQFF.

This clone has just a few counts. The chain couples TRBV10-1 to TRBJ1-4; possibly TRBD1 for D (6 bases). Germline V gene data show CDR1 as WNHNN and CDR2 as SYGVQD (reference sequence). The CDR3 spans 15 residues. Trimming left V 4 bases short and J 4 bases short, with 13 bases between. CDR3 region: CASSATDRYNEKLFF. Here the CDR3 DNA reads TGCGCCAGCAGTGCCACGGACAGATATAATGAAAAACTGTTTTTT.

J is TRBJ1-2 and V is TRBV6-2 or TRBV6-3; D ambiguous. Per the germline V gene, CDR1 is MNHEY and CDR2 is SVGEGT. Trimming removed 2 bases at V and 5 bases at J, with 6 bases between. The CDR3 sequence is 12 residues long. For the CDR3, the DNA is TGTGCCAGCAGTTACGAAGAGTATGGCTACACCTTC. Protein sequence: CASSYEEYGYTF.

The chain couples TRBV6-2 or TRBV6-3 to TRBJ2-1; possibly TRBD2 for D (5 bases). The CDR3 is 15 amino acids. Germline V gene data show CDR1 as MNHEY and CDR2 as SVGEGT. With 0 bases removed from V and 3 bases from J, the gap between germline ends came to 9 bases. DNA for the CDR3: TGTGCCAGCAGTTACTCGATGGCGGGCTACAATGAGCAGTTCTTC. Translation gives CASSYSMAGYNEQFF.

The chain couples TRBV5-5 to TRBJ2-5; 8 bases are a match to TRBD2. Per the germline V gene, CDR1 is SGHKS and CDR2 is YYEKEE (reference sequence). This CDR3 has 14 residues. Trimming cost V 4 bases and J 2 bases; bases outside gene matches: 4. The chain's CDR3 is CASSLTGGQETQYF. The CDR3 DNA is TGTGCCAGCAGCCTAACGGGGGGGCAAGAGACCCAGTACTTC. The variable domain in full, completed from reference TRBV5-5 and TRBJ2-5, reads DAGVTQSPTHLIKTRGQQVTLRCSPISGHKSVSWYQQVLGQGPQFIFQYYEKEERGRGNFPDRFSARQFPNYSSELNVNALLLGDSALYLCASSLTGGQETQYFGPGTRLLVL.

The gene calls are TRBV4-1 and TRBJ2-6, with TRBD1 identical over 9 bases. The CDR3 is made up of 18 amino acids. Per germline, CDR1 MGHRA and CDR2 YSYEKL. J gave up 2 bases and V 0 bases, and 5 bases lay outside the gene matches. CDR3 coding DNA: TGCGCCAGCAGCCAAGATGGGGACAGGGTGCCTGGGGCCAACGTCCTGACTTTC. This gives the protein CASSQDGDRVPGANVLTF.

This clone was seen a handful of times. The chain carries TRBV28 and TRBJ1-1; D gene unclear. Trimming removed 5 bases from V and 5 bases from J, with 12 bases in between. Germline lookup yields CDR1 MDHEN and CDR2 SYDVKM. The CDR3 is made up of 13 amino acids. The CDR3 region has the DNA TGTGCCAGCAGTCACTACAGCGGGACTGAAGCTTTCTTT. Its protein product is CASSHYSGTEAFF.

This clone was seen a handful of times. This chain links TRBV7-6 with TRBJ1-3; TRBD1 agrees at 8 bases. Germline-derived CDR1 and CDR2 are SGHVS and FNYEAQ. The CDR3 is 16 amino acids. Trimming cost V 0 bases and J 2 bases; bases outside gene matches: 3. CDR3 in DNA: TGTGCCAGCAGCTTAGCGGTCAGGGGGCCTGGAAACACCATATATTTT. It codes for CASSLAVRGPGNTIYF.

The chain is built from TRBV28 and TRBJ2-3; 7 nucleotides align to TRBD2. V gave up 10 bases and J gave up 2 bases; unmatched junction bases: 6. This CDR3 has 13 residues. Germline V CDR1 and CDR2: MDHEN, SYDVKM. CDR3 sequence (DNA): TGTGCCATCAGAGCGGGGAACACAGATACGCAGTATTTT. It translates to CAIRAGNTDTQYF.